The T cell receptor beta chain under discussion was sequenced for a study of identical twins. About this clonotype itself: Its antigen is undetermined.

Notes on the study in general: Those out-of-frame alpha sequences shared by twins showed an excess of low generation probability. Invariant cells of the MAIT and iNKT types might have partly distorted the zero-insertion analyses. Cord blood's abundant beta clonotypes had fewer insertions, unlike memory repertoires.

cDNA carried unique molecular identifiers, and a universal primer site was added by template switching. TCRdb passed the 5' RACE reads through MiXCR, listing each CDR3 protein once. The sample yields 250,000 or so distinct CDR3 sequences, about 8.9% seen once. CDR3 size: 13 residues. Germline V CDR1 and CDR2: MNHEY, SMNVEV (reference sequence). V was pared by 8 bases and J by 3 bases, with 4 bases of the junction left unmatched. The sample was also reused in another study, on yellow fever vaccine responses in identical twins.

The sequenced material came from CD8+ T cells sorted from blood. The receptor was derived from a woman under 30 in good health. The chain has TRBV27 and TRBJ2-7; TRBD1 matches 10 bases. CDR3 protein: CASRDRGDYEQYF. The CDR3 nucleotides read TGTGCCAGCCGGGACAGGGGAGACTACGAGCAGTACTTC.